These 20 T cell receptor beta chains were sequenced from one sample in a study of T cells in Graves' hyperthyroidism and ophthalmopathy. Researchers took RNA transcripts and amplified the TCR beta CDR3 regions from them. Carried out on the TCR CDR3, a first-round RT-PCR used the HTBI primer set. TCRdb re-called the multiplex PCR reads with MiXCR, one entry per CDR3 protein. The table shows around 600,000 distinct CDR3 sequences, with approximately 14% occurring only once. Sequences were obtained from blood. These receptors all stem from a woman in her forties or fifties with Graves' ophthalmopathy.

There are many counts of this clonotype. The CDR3: CASSRTVWGESSYNEQFF. The CDR3, as DNA: TGTGCCAGCAGTCGAACCGTTTGGGGCGAGAGCTCCTACAATGAGCAGTTCTTC. The chain has TRBV27 and TRBJ2-1, with D possibly being TRBD1 (5 bases). In germline, CDR1 is MNHEY, CDR2 SMNVEV (reference sequence). The CDR3 sequence is 18 residues long. Trimming shortened V by 5 bases and J by 0 bases, and 20 bases separated the two germline ends.

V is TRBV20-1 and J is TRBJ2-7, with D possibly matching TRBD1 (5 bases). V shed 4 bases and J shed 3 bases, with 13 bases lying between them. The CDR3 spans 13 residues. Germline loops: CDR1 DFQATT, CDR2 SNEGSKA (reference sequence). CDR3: CSATGKGIYEQYF. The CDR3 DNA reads TGCAGTGCTACAGGGAAAGGGATCTACGAGCAGTACTTC.

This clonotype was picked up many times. The CDR3 bases are TGCAGTGCAACCCTAGCGGGAGGGGCCTACAATGAGCAGTTCTTC. This encodes CSATLAGGAYNEQFF. The chain recombines TRBV20-1 with TRBJ2-1; 12 nucleotides agree with TRBD2. Germline assignment: CDR1 DFQATT and CDR2 SNEGSKA (reference sequence). The CDR3 extends over 15 amino acids. The junction had 5 bases not matched to a gene; V was cut back by 6 bases and J by 2 bases.

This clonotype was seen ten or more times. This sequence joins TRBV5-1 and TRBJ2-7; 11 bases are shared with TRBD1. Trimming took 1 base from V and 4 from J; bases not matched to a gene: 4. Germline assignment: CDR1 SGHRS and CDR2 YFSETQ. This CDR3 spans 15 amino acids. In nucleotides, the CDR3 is TGCGCCAGCAGCTTGAGCGGGACAGGGGGTTACGAGCAGTACTTC. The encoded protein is CASSLSGTGGYEQYF.

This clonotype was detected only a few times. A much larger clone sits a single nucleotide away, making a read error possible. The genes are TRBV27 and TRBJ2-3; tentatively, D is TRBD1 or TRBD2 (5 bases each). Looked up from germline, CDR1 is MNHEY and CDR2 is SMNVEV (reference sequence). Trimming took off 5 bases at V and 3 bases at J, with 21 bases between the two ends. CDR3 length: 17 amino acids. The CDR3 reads CASSREIRGRVTDTQYF. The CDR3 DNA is TGTGCCAGCAGTCGAGAAATCCGGGGCAGGGTTACAGATACGCAGTATTTT.

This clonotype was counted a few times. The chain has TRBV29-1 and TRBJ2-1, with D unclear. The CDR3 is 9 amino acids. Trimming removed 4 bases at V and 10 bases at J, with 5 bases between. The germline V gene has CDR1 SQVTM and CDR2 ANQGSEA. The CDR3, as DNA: TGCAGCGTTGCGTGGGAGCAGTTCTTC. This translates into CSVAWEQFF.

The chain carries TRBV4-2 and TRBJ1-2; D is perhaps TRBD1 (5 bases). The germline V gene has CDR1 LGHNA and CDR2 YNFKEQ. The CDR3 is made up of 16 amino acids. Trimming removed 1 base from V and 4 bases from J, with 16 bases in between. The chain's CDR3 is CASSQVGRGVRYGYTF. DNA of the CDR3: TGTGCCAGCAGCCAAGTCGGTAGGGGAGTGCGCTATGGCTACACCTTC.

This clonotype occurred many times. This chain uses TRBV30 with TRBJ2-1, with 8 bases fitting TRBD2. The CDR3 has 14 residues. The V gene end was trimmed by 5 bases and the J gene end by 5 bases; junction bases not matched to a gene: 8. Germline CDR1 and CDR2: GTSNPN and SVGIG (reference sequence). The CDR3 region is CAWALGAGDNEQFF. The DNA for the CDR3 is TGTGCCTGGGCCCTAGGAGCGGGAGACAATGAGCAGTTCTTC.

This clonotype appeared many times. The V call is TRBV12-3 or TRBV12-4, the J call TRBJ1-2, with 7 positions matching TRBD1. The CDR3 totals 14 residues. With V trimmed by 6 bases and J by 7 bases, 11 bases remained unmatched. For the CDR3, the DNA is TGTGCCAGCAGCATTACCGGGACAGTATTTGGCTACACCTTC. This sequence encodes CASSITGTVFGYTF.

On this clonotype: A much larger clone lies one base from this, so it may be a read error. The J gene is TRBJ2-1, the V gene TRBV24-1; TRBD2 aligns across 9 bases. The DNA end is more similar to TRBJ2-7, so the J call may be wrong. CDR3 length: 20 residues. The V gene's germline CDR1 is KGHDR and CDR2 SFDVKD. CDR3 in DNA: TGTGCCACCAGTGATCCCGCCTACCTCGAGACTAGCGGTTCCTACAATGAGCAGTACTTC. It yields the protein CATSDPAYLETSGSYNEQYF.

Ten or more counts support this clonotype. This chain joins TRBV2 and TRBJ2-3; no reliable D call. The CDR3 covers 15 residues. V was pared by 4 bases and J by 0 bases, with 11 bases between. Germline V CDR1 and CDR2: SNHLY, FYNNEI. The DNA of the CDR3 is TGTGCCAGCAGTGGGCTAGAAACCAGCACAGATACGCAGTATTTT. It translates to CASSGLETSTDTQYF.

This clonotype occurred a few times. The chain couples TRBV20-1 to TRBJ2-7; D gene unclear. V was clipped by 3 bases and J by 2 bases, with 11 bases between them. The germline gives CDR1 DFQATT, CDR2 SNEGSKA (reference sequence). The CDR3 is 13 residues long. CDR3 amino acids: CSARDAATYEQYF. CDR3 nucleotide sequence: TGCAGTGCTAGGGACGCTGCAACCTACGAGCAGTACTTC.

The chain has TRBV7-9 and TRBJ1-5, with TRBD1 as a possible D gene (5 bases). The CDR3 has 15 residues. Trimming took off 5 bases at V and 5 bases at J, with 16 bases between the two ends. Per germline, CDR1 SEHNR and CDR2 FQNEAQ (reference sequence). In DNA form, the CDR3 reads TGTGCCAGCAGCGGGGCGGGGCCATTCGATCAGCCCCAGCATTTT. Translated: CASSGAGPFDQPQHF.

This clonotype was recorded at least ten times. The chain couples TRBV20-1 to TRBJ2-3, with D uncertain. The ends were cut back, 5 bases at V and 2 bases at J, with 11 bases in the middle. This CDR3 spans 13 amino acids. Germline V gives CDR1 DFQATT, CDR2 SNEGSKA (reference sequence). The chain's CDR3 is CSAPLHYTDTQYF. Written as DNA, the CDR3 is TGCAGTGCTCCGCTCCACTACACAGATACGCAGTATTTT.

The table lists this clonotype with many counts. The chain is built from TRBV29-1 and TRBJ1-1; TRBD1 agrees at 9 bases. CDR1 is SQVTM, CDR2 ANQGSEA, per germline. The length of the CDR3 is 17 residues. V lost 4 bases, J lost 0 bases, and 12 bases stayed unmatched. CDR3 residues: CSVVGDRVRALNTEAFF. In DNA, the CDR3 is TGCAGCGTTGTTGGGGACAGGGTACGGGCTTTGAACACTGAAGCTTTCTTT.

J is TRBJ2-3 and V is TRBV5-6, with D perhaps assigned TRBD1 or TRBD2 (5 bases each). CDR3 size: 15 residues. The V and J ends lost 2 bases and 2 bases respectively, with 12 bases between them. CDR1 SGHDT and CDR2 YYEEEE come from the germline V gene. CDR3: CASSFGADYTDTQYF. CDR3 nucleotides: TGTGCCAGCAGCTTTGGGGCAGACTACACAGATACGCAGTATTTT.

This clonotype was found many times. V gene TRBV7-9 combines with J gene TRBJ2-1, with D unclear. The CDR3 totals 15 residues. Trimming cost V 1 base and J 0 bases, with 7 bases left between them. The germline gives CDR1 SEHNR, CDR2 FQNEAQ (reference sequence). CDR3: CASSLGESSYNEQFF. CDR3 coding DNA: TGTGCCAGCAGCTTAGGAGAGAGCTCCTACAATGAGCAGTTCTTC.

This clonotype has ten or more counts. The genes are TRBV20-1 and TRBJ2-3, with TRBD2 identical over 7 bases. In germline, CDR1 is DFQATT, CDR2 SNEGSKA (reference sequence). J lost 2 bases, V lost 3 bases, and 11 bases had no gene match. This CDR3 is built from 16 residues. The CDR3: CSASRGRGRATDTQYF. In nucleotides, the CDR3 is TGCAGTGCTAGCCGCGGGAGAGGGAGGGCCACAGATACGCAGTATTTT.

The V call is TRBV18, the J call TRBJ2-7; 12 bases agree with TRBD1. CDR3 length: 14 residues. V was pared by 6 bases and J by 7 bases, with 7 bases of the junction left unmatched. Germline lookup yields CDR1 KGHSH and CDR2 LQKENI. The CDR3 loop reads CASSRDRGLGEQYF. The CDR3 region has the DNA TGTGCCAGCTCCCGGGACAGGGGGCTTGGGGAGCAGTACTTC. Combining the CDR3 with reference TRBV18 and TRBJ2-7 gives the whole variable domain NAGVMQNPRHLVRRRGQEARLRCSPMKGHSHVYWYRQLPEEGLKFMVYLQKENIIDESGMPKERFSAEFPKEGPSILRIQQVVRGDSAAYFCASSRDRGLGEQYFGPGTRLTVT.

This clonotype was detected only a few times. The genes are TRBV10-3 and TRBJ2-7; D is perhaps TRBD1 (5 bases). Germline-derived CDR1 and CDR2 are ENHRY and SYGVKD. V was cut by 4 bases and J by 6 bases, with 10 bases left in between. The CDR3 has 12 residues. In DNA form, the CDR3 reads TGTGCCATCAGTGGGGCAGGGCCCGAGCAGTACTTC. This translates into CAISGAGPEQYF.